This TCR beta chain was captured in a study of T-cell reconstitution after alpha-beta-depleted transplantation in children. During its preparation, the TCRbeta library received unique molecular identifiers. TCRdb fed the PCR reads into MiXCR, producing one record per CDR3 protein. This sample has 250,000 to 350,000 distinct CDR3 sequences, with 9.9% found just once. This sequence was found in a human donor who donated a stem cell graft to a child with SCID. Sequenced here: PBMCs from the stem cell graft donor, sampled from the stem cell graft.

Here the CDR3 DNA reads TGTGCCAGCAGTCAAGGACAGGACACAGATACGCAGTATTTT. Translating gives CASSQGQDTDTQYF. This chain joins TRBV12-3 or TRBV12-4 and TRBJ2-3; TRBD1 agrees at 7 bases. The V and J ends lost 5 bases and 2 bases, in that order; junction bases with no gene match: 4. The CDR3 extends over 14 amino acids.